This T cell receptor (beta chain) originates from a study of T cell clones after liver transplantation. Study overall: Liver transplant recipients had immunosuppression withdrawal attempted within 2 years. Until 12-24 months post-transplant, subjects got standard immunosuppression and no induction.

TCRdb keeps only in-frame clones here, not all; method: immunoSEQ multiplex PCR. In the table there are about 4,800 clones, around 27% of which are singletons. Notes on this clone: Its target is not known.

Study results and limitations: Low donor cell numbers restricted donor-reactive repertoire measurement in a couple of subjects.

Proliferating CFSE-low MLR cells were sequenced to define alloreactive TCRbeta sequences. The CDR3 spans 13 residues. With 5 bases clipped from V and 7 bases from J, the junction kept 5 bases outside the gene matches. Germline V CDR1 and CDR2: SGHNT, YYREEE (reference sequence). The chain links TRBV5-4 to TRBJ2-2; 7 bases match TRBD2. The sequenced sample was CD4+ T cells from cultured PBMCs. The receptor's source is a human patient who received a liver transplant. Some of the T cells might come from the graft donor. The CDR3 region is CASSLTSHGELFF. The CDR3 DNA reads as TGTGCCAGCAGTCTGACTAGCCACGGGGAGCTGTTTTTT. Variable domain in full (rest from reference TRBV5-4 and TRBJ2-2): ETGVTQSPTHLIKTRGQQVTLRCSSQSGHNTVSWYQQALGQGPQFIFQYYREEENGRGNFPPRFSGLQFPNYSSELNVNALELDDSALYLCASSLTSHGELFFGEGSRLTVL.